This TCR beta chain was obtained from a study of T-cell reconstitution after alpha-beta-depleted transplantation in children. This clonotype turned up a few times. Library preparation (for TCRbeta) was performed with unique molecular identifiers. MiXCR, applied by TCRdb to the PCR reads, yields one record per CDR3 protein. The profile shows 200,000 to 300,000 distinct CDR3 sequences, around 12% of them singletons. V dropped 4 bases and J dropped 3; count of bases not matched to a gene: 8. The CDR3 is 15 residues long. CDR1 and CDR2 (germline): SGHTA, FQGNSA. The receptor comes from a human donor who donated a stem cell graft to a child with acute lymphoblastic leukemia. The sequences come from PBMCs from the stem cell graft donor, collected from the stem cell graft. The chain recombines TRBV7-2 with TRBJ2-7, with 8 bases aligning to TRBD1. The CDR3 here is CASSYRDRGRYEQYF. The DNA of the CDR3 is TGTGCCAGCAGCTACCGCGACAGGGGTCGCTACGAGCAGTACTTC.